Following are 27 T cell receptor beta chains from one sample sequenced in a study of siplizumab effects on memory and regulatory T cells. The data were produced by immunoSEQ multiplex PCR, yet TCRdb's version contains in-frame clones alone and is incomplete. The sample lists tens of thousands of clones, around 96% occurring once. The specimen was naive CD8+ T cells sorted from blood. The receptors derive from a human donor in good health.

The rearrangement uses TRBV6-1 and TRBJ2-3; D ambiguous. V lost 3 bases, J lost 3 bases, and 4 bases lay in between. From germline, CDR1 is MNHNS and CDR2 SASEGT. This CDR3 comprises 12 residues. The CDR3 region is CASSEKTDTQYF. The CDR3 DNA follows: TGTGCCAGCAGTGAGAAAACAGATACGCAGTATTTT.

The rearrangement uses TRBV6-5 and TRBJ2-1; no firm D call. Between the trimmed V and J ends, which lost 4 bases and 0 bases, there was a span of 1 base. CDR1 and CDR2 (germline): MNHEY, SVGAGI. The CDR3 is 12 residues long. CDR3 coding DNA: TGTGCCAGCAGTTTCTCCTACAATGAGCAGTTCTTC. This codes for CASSFSYNEQFF.

The CDR3 region has the DNA TGTGCCAGCAGCACCGGGACAGGGGCACTGTTTTTT. Encoded protein: CASSTGTGALFF. The chain uses TRBV5-6 and TRBJ1-4; TRBD1 matches at 10 bases. V shed 4 bases, J shed 13 bases, and the junction held 4 bases outside the gene matches. The CDR3 runs 12 residues. Per germline, CDR1 SGHDT and CDR2 YYEEEE.

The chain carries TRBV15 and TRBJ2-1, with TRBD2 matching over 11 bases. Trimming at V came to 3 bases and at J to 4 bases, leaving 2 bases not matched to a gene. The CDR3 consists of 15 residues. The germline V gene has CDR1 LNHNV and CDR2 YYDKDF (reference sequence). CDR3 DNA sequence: TGTGCCACCAGCAGCTCTAGCGGGGGGTACAATGAGCAGTTCTTC. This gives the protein CATSSSSGGYNEQFF.

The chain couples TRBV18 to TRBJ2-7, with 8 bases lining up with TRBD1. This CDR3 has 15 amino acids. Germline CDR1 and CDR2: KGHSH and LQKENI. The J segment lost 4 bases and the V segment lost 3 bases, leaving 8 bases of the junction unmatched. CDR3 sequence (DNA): TGTGCCAGCTCACCTTCCGGACAGGGCTATTACGAGCAGTACTTC. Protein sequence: CASSPSGQGYYEQYF.

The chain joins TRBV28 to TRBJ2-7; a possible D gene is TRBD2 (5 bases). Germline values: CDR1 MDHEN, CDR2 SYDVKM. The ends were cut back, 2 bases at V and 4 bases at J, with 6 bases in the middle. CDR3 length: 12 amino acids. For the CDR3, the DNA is TGTGCCAGCAGTTTACGGGATTACGAGCAGTACTTC. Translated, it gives CASSLRDYEQYF.

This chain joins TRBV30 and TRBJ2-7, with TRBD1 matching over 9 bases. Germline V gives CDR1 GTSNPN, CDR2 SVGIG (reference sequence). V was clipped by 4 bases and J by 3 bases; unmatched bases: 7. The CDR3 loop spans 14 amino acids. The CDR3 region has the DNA TGTGCCTGGAACACCGGGACAGGGAGCTACGAGCAGTACTTC. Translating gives CAWNTGTGSYEQYF.

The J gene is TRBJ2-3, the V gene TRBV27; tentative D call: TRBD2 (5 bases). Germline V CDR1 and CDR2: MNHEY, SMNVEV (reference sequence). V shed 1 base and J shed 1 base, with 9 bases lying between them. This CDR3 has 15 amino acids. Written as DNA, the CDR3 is TGTGCCAGCAGTTTATATCCCGGGGGCACAGATACGCAGTATTTT. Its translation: CASSLYPGGTDTQYF.

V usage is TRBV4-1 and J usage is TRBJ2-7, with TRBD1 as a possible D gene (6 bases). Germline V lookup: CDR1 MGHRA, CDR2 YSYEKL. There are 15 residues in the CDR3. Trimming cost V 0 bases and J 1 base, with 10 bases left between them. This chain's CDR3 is CASSQENRESYEQYF. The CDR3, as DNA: TGCGCCAGCAGCCAAGAAAACAGGGAGTCCTACGAGCAGTACTTC.

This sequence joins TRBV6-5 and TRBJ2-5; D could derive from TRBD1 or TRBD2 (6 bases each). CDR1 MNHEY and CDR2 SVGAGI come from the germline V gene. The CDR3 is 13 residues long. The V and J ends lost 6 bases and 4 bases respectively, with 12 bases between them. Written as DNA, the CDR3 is TGTGCCAGCAGACCGAGGGGGGTAGAGACCCAGTACTTC. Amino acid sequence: CASRPRGVETQYF.

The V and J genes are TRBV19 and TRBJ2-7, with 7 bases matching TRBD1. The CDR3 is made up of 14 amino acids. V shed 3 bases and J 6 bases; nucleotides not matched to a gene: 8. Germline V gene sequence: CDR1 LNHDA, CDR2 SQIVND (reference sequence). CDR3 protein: CASSIGQGVSEQYF. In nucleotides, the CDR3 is TGTGCCAGTAGTATCGGGCAGGGGGTGAGCGAGCAGTACTTC.

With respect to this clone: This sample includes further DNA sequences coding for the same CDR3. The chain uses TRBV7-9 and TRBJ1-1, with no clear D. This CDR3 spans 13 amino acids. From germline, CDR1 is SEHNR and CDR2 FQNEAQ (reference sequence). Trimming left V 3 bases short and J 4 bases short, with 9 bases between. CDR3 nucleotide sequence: TGTGCCAGCAGCTTTGGAGGGAGCACTGAAGCTTTCTTT. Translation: CASSFGGSTEAFF.

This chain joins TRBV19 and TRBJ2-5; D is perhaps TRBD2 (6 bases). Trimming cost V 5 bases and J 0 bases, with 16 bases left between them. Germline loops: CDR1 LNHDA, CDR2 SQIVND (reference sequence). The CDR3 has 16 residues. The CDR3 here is CASSPQTGEDQETQYF. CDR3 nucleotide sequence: TGTGCCAGTAGTCCCCAAACGGGGGAAGACCAAGAGACCCAGTACTTC.

CDR3 DNA: TGTGCCAGCAGTTACTCATCCTCGAACACTGAAGCTTTCTTT. It codes for CASSYSSSNTEAFF. J is TRBJ1-1 and V is TRBV6-5; no clear D. The V and J ends lost 0 bases and 1 base respectively, with 6 bases between them. Germline V gene data show CDR1 as MNHEY and CDR2 as SVGAGI. This CDR3 is built from 14 residues.

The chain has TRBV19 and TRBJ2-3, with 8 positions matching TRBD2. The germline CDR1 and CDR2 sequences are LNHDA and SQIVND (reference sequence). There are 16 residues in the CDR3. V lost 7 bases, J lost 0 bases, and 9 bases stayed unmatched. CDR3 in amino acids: CASMGTGGLSTDTQYF. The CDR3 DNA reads TGTGCCAGTATGGGGACGGGGGGGCTTAGCACAGATACGCAGTATTTT.

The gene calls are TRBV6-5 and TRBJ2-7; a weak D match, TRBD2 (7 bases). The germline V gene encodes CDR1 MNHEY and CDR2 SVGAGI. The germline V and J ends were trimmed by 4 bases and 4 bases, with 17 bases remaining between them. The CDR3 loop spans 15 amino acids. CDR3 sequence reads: CASSSFGGGKYEQYF. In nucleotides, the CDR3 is TGTGCCAGCAGTTCGTTTGGGGGGGGCAAGTACGAGCAGTACTTC.

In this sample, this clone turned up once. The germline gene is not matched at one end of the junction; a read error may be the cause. CDR3: CASTLSGGGTDTQYF. CDR3 DNA sequence: TGTGCCAGCACTTTAAGTGGGGGCGGCACAGATACGCAGTATTTT. The chain has TRBV27 and TRBJ2-3, with D possibly matching TRBD1 (6 bases). Germline-derived CDR1 and CDR2 are MNHEY and SMNVEV (reference sequence). The CDR3 runs to 15 residues.

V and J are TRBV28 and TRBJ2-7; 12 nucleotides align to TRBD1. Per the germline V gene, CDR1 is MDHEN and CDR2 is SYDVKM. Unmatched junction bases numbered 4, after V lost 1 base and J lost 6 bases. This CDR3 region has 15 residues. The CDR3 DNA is TGTGCCAGCAGTTTATTGGGACAGGGGGCGACCGAGCAGTACTTC. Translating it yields CASSLLGQGATEQYF. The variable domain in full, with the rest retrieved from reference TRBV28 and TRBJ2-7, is DVKVTQSSRYLVKRTGEKVFLECVQDMDHENMFWYRQDPGLGLRLIYFSYDVKMKEKGDIPEGYSVSREKKERFSLILESASTNQTSMYLCASSLLGQGATEQYFGPGTRLTVT.

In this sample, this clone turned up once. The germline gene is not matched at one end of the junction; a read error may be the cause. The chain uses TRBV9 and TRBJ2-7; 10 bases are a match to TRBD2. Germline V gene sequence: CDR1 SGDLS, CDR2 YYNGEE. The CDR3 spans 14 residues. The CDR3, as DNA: TGTGCCAGCAGCGTGGGACTAGCGATGGGCGAGCAGTGCTTC. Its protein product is CASSVGLAMGEQCF. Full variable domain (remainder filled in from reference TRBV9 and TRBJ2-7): DSGVTQTPKHLITATGQRVTLRCSPRSGDLSVYWYQQSLDQGLQFLIQYYNGEERAKGNILERFSAQQFPDLHSELNLSSLELGDSALYFCASSVGLAMGEQCFGPGTRLTVT.

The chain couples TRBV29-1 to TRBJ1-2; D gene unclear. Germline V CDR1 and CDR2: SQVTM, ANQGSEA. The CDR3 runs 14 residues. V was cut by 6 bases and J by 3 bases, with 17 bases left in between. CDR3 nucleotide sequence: TGCAGCGTCGCGGAAGGGTGGGGAGACTATGGCTACACCTTC. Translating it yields CSVAEGWGDYGYTF.

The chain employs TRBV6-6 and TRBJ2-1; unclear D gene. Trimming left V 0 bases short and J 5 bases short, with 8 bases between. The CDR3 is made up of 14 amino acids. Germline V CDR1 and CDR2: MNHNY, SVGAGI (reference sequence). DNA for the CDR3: TGTGCCAGCAGTTACTCTGCGGACGACAATGAGCAGTTCTTC. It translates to CASSYSADDNEQFF.

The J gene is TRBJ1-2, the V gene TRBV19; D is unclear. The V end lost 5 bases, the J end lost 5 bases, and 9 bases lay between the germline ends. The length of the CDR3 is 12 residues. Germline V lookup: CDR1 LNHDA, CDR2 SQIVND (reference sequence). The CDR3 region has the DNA TGTGCCAGTAGTGCGGACGGGTATGGCTACACCTTC. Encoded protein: CASSADGYGYTF.

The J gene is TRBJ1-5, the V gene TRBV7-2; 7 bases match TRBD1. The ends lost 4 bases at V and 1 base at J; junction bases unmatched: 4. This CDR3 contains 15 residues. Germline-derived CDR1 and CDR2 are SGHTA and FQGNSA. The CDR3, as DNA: TGTGCCAGCAGCTCGACAGGGACGAGCAATCAGCCCCAGCATTTT. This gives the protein CASSSTGTSNQPQHF.

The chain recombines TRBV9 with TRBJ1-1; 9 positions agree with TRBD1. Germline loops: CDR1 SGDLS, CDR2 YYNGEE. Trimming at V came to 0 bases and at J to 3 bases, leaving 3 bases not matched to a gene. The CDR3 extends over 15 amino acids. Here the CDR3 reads CASSVGGTGHTEAFF. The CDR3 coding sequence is TGTGCCAGCAGCGTAGGGGGGACAGGGCACACTGAAGCTTTCTTT.

The CDR3 bases are TGTGCCAGCAGCGCCGGGGAGACCCAGTACTTC. Its protein is CASSAGETQYF. The rearrangement uses TRBV5-4 and TRBJ2-5; the D is unclear. This CDR3 region has 11 residues. Germline V lookup: CDR1 SGHNT, CDR2 YYREEE (reference sequence). V lost 4 bases and J 5 bases, leaving 6 bases between the germline ends. The full variable domain, its missing parts supplied by reference TRBV5-4 and TRBJ2-5, is ETGVTQSPTHLIKTRGQQVTLRCSSQSGHNTVSWYQQALGQGPQFIFQYYREEENGRGNFPPRFSGLQFPNYSSELNVNALELDDSALYLCASSAGETQYFGPGTRLLVL.

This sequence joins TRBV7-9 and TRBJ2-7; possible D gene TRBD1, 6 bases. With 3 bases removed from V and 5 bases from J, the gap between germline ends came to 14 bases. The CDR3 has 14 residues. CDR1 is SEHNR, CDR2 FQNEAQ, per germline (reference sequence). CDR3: CASSFPGHPNEQYF. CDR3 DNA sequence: TGTGCCAGCAGCTTCCCGGGACACCCCAACGAGCAGTACTTC.

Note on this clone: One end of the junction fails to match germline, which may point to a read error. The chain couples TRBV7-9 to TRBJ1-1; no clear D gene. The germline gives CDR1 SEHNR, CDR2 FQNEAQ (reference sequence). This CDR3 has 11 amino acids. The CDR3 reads CASSLGDEAFF. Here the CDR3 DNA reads TGTGCCAGCAGTTTAGGAGACGAAGCTTTCTTT.